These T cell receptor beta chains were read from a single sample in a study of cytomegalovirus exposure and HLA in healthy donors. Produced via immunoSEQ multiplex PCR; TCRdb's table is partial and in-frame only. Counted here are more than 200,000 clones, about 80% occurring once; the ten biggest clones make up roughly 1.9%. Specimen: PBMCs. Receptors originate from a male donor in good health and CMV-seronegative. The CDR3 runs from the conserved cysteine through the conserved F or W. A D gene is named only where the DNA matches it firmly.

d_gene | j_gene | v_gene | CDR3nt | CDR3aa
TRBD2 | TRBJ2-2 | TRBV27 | TGTGCCAGCAGTATCTCAAGCGGGGTCGGGGAGCTGTTTTTT | CASSISSGVGELFF
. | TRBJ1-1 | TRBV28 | TGTGCCAGCAATAAATACAGGGCTTCCACTGAAGCTTTCTTT | CASNKYRASTEAFF
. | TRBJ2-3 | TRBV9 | TGTGCCAGCAGCGTGGAGGGAGACACAGATACGCAGTATTTT | CASSVEGDTDTQYF
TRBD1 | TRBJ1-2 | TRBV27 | TGTGCCAGCAGTCCAAACGACAGGGATGGCTACACCTTC | CASSPNDRDGYTF
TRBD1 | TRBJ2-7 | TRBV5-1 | TGCGCCAGCAGCCCGGGACAGCTCTACGAGCAGTACTTC | CASSPGQLYEQYF
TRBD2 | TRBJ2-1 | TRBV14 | TGTGCCAGCAGCCAAGATTCGAGGACTAGCGGGAGGGAAAGAATTAAGTTCTTC | CASSQDSRTSGRERIKFF
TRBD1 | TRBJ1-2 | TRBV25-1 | TGTGCCAGCAGTGACCCCGGGACAGGGCAAGGCTACACCTTC | CASSDPGTGQGYTF
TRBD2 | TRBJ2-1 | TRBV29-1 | TGCAGCGTAAGTGGGACTAGCGGGAGGAGCTCCTACAATGAGCAGTTCTTC | CSVSGTSGRSSYNEQFF
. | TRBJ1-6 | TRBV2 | TGTGCCAGCAGTGGGGCGGGGGCGAGTAATTCACCCCTCCACTTT | CASSGAGASNSPLHF
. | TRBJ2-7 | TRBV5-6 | TGTGCCAGCAGCCATATAAGACAGGCTAACGAGCAGTACTTC | CASSHIRQANEQYF
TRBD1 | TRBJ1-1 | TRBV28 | TGTGCCAGCAACTCACAGGGGACGAATACTGAAGCTTTCTTT | CASNSQGTNTEAFF
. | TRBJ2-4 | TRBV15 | TGTGCCACCAGCAGAAGACAGGTCAAAAACATTCAGTACTTC | CATSRRQVKNIQYF